This T cell receptor (beta chain) was sequenced in a study of CD8 T cells in ankylosing spondylitis. Study findings and constraints: What appeared characteristic of ankylosing spondylitis blood was a TCR beta motif of under 10 highly homologous variants. Disease-linked clones displayed a CD8+ phenotype and appeared relatively rarely in peripheral blood. Earlier studies detected some motif variants in reactive arthritis synovial fluid and blood. Disease-associated clones were reportedly significantly overrepresented in matched ankylosing spondylitis synovial fluid.

In its sample, this clonotype was seen a few times. Its antigen is not known. CDR3 length equals 14 residues. CDR1 is SGHTA and CDR2 is FQGTGA in the germline V gene. With V trimmed by 0 bases and J by 10 bases, 1 base remained unmatched. Quantitative 5'-RACE was performed with molecular barcodes, and it yielded the TCR beta libraries. TCRdb re-analysed the 5' RACE reads in MiXCR, keeping a single row per CDR3 protein. The sample consists of approximately 520,000 distinct CDR3 sequences, approximately 5.3% of them appearing once. The origin of this receptor is a male donor with ankylosing spondylitis. The specimen was blood, either unsorted or a sorted T cell fraction (not recorded which). The chain has TRBV7-3 and TRBJ2-1, with 12 bases identical to TRBD1. CDR3 in DNA: TGTGCCAGCAGCTTAACGGGGACAGGGGGCGAGCAGTTCTTC. It yields the protein CASSLTGTGGEQFF.